These T cell receptor beta chains were read from a single sample in a study of T cells in Graves' hyperthyroidism and ophthalmopathy. TCRdb reanalysed the multiplex PCR reads using MiXCR and keeps one entry per CDR3 protein. Seen here are around 620,000 distinct CDR3 sequences, 46% observed once, and the top ten hold under 20%. Sequencing was done on a sample of peripheral blood or thyroid tissue (not recorded which). These receptors all stem from an adult woman with Graves' disease, either hyperthyroidism or ophthalmopathy (not recorded which). CDR3s include the opening cysteine and the closing phenylalanine or tryptophan. The order of the fields is CDR3 DNA, CDR3 protein, J gene, V gene, D gene, clone size. A D gene is named only where the DNA matches it firmly. Expanded clones are given a class, and other clones once, few, many or no size at all.

cdr3_nt: TGTGCCAGCAGCTTAGTAGTCGGCAATGGGGGAGGGCCACACGAGCAGTACTTC
cdr3_aa: CASSLVVGNGGGPHEQYF
j_call: TRBJ2-7
v_call: TRBV7-8
d_call: TRBD2
clone_size: .

cdr3_nt: TGTGCCATCAGTCGGGTAACCGGGGAGCTGTTTTTT
cdr3_aa: CAISRVTGELFF
j_call: TRBJ2-2
v_call: TRBV10-3
d_call: .
clone_size: .

cdr3_nt: TGTGCCAGCAGCTGGCTAACCGGGGAGCTGTTTTTT
cdr3_aa: CASSWLTGELFF
j_call: TRBJ2-2
v_call: TRBV7-9
d_call: .
clone_size: .

cdr3_nt: TGTGCCAGCAGCAGGGGGATAGGGGGTCAGCCCCAGCATTTT
cdr3_aa: CASSRGIGGQPQHF
j_call: TRBJ1-5
v_call: TRBV7-2
d_call: .
clone_size: many

cdr3_nt: TGCAGTGCCTCGCCAATCGGGGGGAGTAGCAATCAGCCCCAGCATTTT
cdr3_aa: CSASPIGGSSNQPQHF
j_call: TRBJ1-5
v_call: TRBV20-1
d_call: .
clone_size: .

cdr3_nt: TGTGCCATCAGTGCTTTTGTGGGCTACGAGCAGTACTTC
cdr3_aa: CAISAFVGYEQYF
j_call: TRBJ2-7
v_call: TRBV10-3
d_call: .
clone_size: .

cdr3_nt: TGTGCCAGCAGCTTGCGGGCAGTGAGTTCACCCCTCCACTTT
cdr3_aa: CASSLRAVSSPLHF
j_call: TRBJ1-6
v_call: TRBV13
d_call: .
clone_size: many

cdr3_nt: TGTGCCAGCACTGGGGACAGGTTGGTTCAGCCCCAGCATTTT
cdr3_aa: CASTGDRLVQPQHF
j_call: TRBJ1-5
v_call: TRBV6-1
d_call: TRBD1
clone_size: many

cdr3_nt: TGTGCCAGCACGGGAGGGATCACTGAAGCTTTCTTT
cdr3_aa: CASTGGITEAFF
j_call: TRBJ1-1
v_call: TRBV28
d_call: .
clone_size: .

cdr3_nt: TGTGCCAGCAGCCTCATTAAGACAGGTTGGGAGCTGTTTTTT
cdr3_aa: CASSLIKTGWELFF
j_call: TRBJ2-2
v_call: TRBV11-2
d_call: .
clone_size: many

cdr3_nt: TGCAGCGGCCCCCGGCAGGGTAGTTGTCAGCCCCAGCATTTT
cdr3_aa: CSGPRQGSCQPQHF
j_call: TRBJ1-5
v_call: TRBV29-1
d_call: .
clone_size: .

cdr3_nt: TGTGCCAGCAGTTTACTCGGTTCTGGAAACACCATATATTTT
cdr3_aa: CASSLLGSGNTIYF
j_call: TRBJ1-3
v_call: TRBV9
d_call: .
clone_size: .

cdr3_nt: TGTGCCAGCAGCTCGGACAGGGGTCCTGGCTACACCTTC
cdr3_aa: CASSSDRGPGYTF
j_call: TRBJ1-2
v_call: TRBV7-9
d_call: TRBD1
clone_size: .

cdr3_nt: TGTGCCAGCAGCACCGAGGGACAGGGGGACGGGGAGACCCAGTACTTC
cdr3_aa: CASSTEGQGDGETQYF
j_call: TRBJ2-5
v_call: TRBV7-6
d_call: TRBD1
clone_size: .

cdr3_nt: TGCAGCTTACAGGGCGGGGAGCTGTTTTTT
cdr3_aa: CSLQGGELFF
j_call: TRBJ2-2
v_call: TRBV29-1
d_call: .
clone_size: .

cdr3_nt: TGCAGTGCGCCAAAGCAGGGAACCTATGGCTACACCTTC
cdr3_aa: CSAPKQGTYGYTF
j_call: TRBJ1-2
v_call: TRBV20-1
d_call: .
clone_size: few

cdr3_nt: TGTGCCAGCAGCATACAACAGGGTGGAGGCTACACCTTC
cdr3_aa: CASSIQQGGGYTF
j_call: TRBJ1-2
v_call: TRBV7-9
d_call: .
clone_size: .

cdr3_nt: TGTGCCAGCGGGGACAGTGGGGCCTACGAGCAGTACTTC
cdr3_aa: CASGDSGAYEQYF
j_call: TRBJ2-7
v_call: TRBV10-3
d_call: .
clone_size: once

cdr3_nt: TGTGCCACCAGCACCTCCGTTTTAGGGCCGAACACTGAAGCTTTCTTT
cdr3_aa: CATSTSVLGPNTEAFF
j_call: TRBJ1-1
v_call: TRBV15
d_call: .
clone_size: few

cdr3_nt: TGTGCCAGCAGCTTAGCGCGGGTCGGTCGACTAGCGGGAGATCGAACCTACGAGCAGTACTTC
cdr3_aa: CASSLARVGRLAGDRTYEQYF
j_call: TRBJ2-7
v_call: TRBV7-9
d_call: TRBD2
clone_size: many

cdr3_nt: TGTGCCAGCAGCCAATGGAGGGATTCACCCCTCCACTTT
cdr3_aa: CASSQWRDSPLHF
j_call: TRBJ1-6
v_call: TRBV14
d_call: .
clone_size: many

cdr3_nt: TGCAGCGTTGGGGCAGGGGGCTTTCAGCCCCAGCATTTT
cdr3_aa: CSVGAGGFQPQHF
j_call: TRBJ1-5
v_call: TRBV29-1
d_call: TRBD1
clone_size: .

cdr3_nt: TGCGCCAGCCGTGGACAGGGTAATTCACCCCTCCACTTT
cdr3_aa: CASRGQGNSPLHF
j_call: TRBJ1-6
v_call: TRBV10-2
d_call: TRBD1
clone_size: few

cdr3_nt: TGTGCCAGCAGCTGGACAGGGCGCCCGCCGACCCTCCACTTT
cdr3_aa: CASSWTGRPPTLHF
j_call: TRBJ1-6
v_call: TRBV28
d_call: TRBD1
clone_size: many

cdr3_nt: TGTGCCAGCAGCAGAGGACAGGGCGGTGTGGAGACCCAGTACTTC
cdr3_aa: CASSRGQGGVETQYF
j_call: TRBJ2-5
v_call: TRBV7-2
d_call: TRBD1
clone_size: .

cdr3_nt: TGTGCCAGCAGCAAATCCAACACCGGGGAGCTGTTTTTT
cdr3_aa: CASSKSNTGELFF
j_call: TRBJ2-2
v_call: TRBV9
d_call: .
clone_size: many

cdr3_nt: TGCAGCGTCCTACCAGGGACGGATGGCTACACCTTC
cdr3_aa: CSVLPGTDGYTF
j_call: TRBJ1-2
v_call: TRBV29-1
d_call: .
clone_size: .

cdr3_nt: TGCAGCGTTGAATTGGGGTCCACTGGCTACACCTTC
cdr3_aa: CSVELGSTGYTF
j_call: TRBJ1-2
v_call: TRBV29-1
d_call: .
clone_size: .

cdr3_nt: TGCAGTGCGCTAGGGGAGTTGGGCTACTCTGGGGCCAACGTCCTGACTTTC
cdr3_aa: CSALGELGYSGANVLTF
j_call: TRBJ2-6
v_call: TRBV20-1
d_call: .
clone_size: .

cdr3_nt: TGCAGCGTTCGTCACAGGAAAGATCTCGAGCAGTACTTC
cdr3_aa: CSVRHRKDLEQYF
j_call: TRBJ2-7
v_call: TRBV29-1
d_call: .
clone_size: .

cdr3_nt: TGTGCCAGCAGCGAACGGCGGGCTAATCAGCCCCAGCATTTT
cdr3_aa: CASSERRANQPQHF
j_call: TRBJ1-5
v_call: TRBV9
d_call: .
clone_size: .

cdr3_nt: TGTGCCAGCAGCCACCGCCGCGACGGCCAGCCCCAGCGTTTT
cdr3_aa: CASSHRRDGQPQRF
j_call: TRBJ1-5
v_call: TRBV7-2
d_call: .
clone_size: .

cdr3_nt: TGTGCCTCGAGGGGGGCAAACCCTAACACTGAAGCTTTCTTT
cdr3_aa: CASRGANPNTEAFF
j_call: TRBJ1-1
v_call: TRBV10-3
d_call: .
clone_size: many

cdr3_nt: TGCAGCGCCCTAACTAGCGGGAGAGGCGATACGCAGTATTTT
cdr3_aa: CSALTSGRGDTQYF
j_call: TRBJ2-3
v_call: TRBV29-1
d_call: TRBD2
clone_size: many

cdr3_nt: TGCAGTGCTAGAATACTAGCGGGAGGATGGCGGTTC
cdr3_aa: CSARILAGGWRF
j_call: TRBJ2-5
v_call: TRBV20-1
d_call: TRBD2
clone_size: many

cdr3_nt: TGTGCCATCAGTGAATCCCGCGGGAGACTATACGAGCAGTACTTC
cdr3_aa: CAISESRGRLYEQYF
j_call: TRBJ2-7
v_call: TRBV10-3
d_call: TRBD2
clone_size: .

cdr3_nt: TGTGCCAGCAGTTCGGACAACTCCTACGAGCAGTACTTC
cdr3_aa: CASSSDNSYEQYF
j_call: TRBJ2-7
v_call: TRBV27
d_call: .
clone_size: many

cdr3_nt: TGCAGTGCTAGAAGCGGGGGAAACACCACATATTTT
cdr3_aa: CSARSGGNTTYF
j_call: TRBJ1-3
v_call: TRBV20-1
d_call: .
clone_size: .

cdr3_nt: TGTGCCGGCTCCAGGTCGTGGAAGGACGAGCAGTACTTC
cdr3_aa: CAGSRSWKDEQYF
j_call: TRBJ2-7
v_call: TRBV6-2/TRBV6-3
d_call: .
clone_size: few

cdr3_nt: TGTGCCATCTCTCAGGGTTTTGCCTACGAGCAGTACTTC
cdr3_aa: CAISQGFAYEQYF
j_call: TRBJ2-7
v_call: TRBV10-3
d_call: .
clone_size: .

cdr3_nt: TGCAGCGTTGGAAGGAGGGATAATGGCTACACCTTC
cdr3_aa: CSVGRRDNGYTF
j_call: TRBJ1-2
v_call: TRBV29-1
d_call: .
clone_size: .

cdr3_nt: TGTGCCAGTAGTATACGGGGGGCTGAAGCTTTCTTT
cdr3_aa: CASSIRGAEAFF
j_call: TRBJ1-1
v_call: TRBV19
d_call: .
clone_size: .

cdr3_nt: TGTGCCACCGATGGGGGACTCCAAGAGACCCAGTACTTC
cdr3_aa: CATDGGLQETQYF
j_call: TRBJ2-5
v_call: TRBV3-1
d_call: .
clone_size: many

cdr3_nt: TGTGCCAGCAAGAGACCCCAAACGAACACCGGGGAGCTGTTTTTT
cdr3_aa: CASKRPQTNTGELFF
j_call: TRBJ2-2
v_call: TRBV7-2
d_call: .
clone_size: many

cdr3_nt: TGTGCCAGCACAACGACAGGACCCGATGAAGCTTTCTTT
cdr3_aa: CASTTTGPDEAFF
j_call: TRBJ1-1
v_call: TRBV2
d_call: .
clone_size: few

cdr3_nt: TGTGCCACCAGTGGTGGGAGCCATAACTCCTACGAGCAGTACTTC
cdr3_aa: CATSGGSHNSYEQYF
j_call: TRBJ2-7
v_call: TRBV24-1
d_call: .
clone_size: many

cdr3_nt: TGTGCCAGCAGCTTATTACAGGGGGCAGGGGGCTACACCTTC
cdr3_aa: CASSLLQGAGGYTF
j_call: TRBJ1-2
v_call: TRBV11-2
d_call: TRBD1
clone_size: many

cdr3_nt: TGTGCCAGCAGCTCGGGTCGGGGCAGAGAAAAACTGTTTTTT
cdr3_aa: CASSSGRGREKLFF
j_call: TRBJ1-4
v_call: TRBV5-5
d_call: .
clone_size: once

cdr3_nt: TGTGCCAGCAGCTGGAACTCTGGGGCCAACGTCCTGACTTTC
cdr3_aa: CASSWNSGANVLTF
j_call: TRBJ2-6
v_call: TRBV7-9
d_call: .
clone_size: many

cdr3_nt: TGTGCCAGCAGTGAAGTAGGCAGGGGGGGCCGGGGCTACACCTTC
cdr3_aa: CASSEVGRGGRGYTF
j_call: TRBJ1-2
v_call: TRBV2
d_call: TRBD1
clone_size: .

cdr3_nt: TGTGCCATTGCCAACAGGGACTACTATGGCTACACCTTC
cdr3_aa: CAIANRDYYGYTF
j_call: TRBJ1-2
v_call: TRBV10-3
d_call: .
clone_size: once

cdr3_nt: TGTGCCAGCAGCCAGAGAATTCACACTGAAGCTTTCTTT
cdr3_aa: CASSQRIHTEAFF
j_call: TRBJ1-1
v_call: TRBV14
d_call: .
clone_size: .

cdr3_nt: TGCAGTGCTAGTTGGTTCACCGGGGAGCTGTTTTTT
cdr3_aa: CSASWFTGELFF
j_call: TRBJ2-2
v_call: TRBV20-1
d_call: .
clone_size: many